This T cell receptor (beta chain) is from a study of T cells in Graves' hyperthyroidism and ophthalmopathy. TCR beta CDR3 regions were amplified from RNA transcripts. When the TCR CDR3 underwent first-round RT-PCR, the HTBI primer set was used. MiXCR was run by TCRdb on the multiplex PCR reads, yielding one entry per CDR3 protein. This sample has almost 250,000 distinct CDR3 sequences, with roughly 22% found just once. This CDR3 contains 15 residues. The germline V and J ends were trimmed by 10 bases and 1 base, with 20 bases remaining between them. Looked up from germline, CDR1 is ENHRY and CDR2 is SYGVKD.

This TCR came from a woman in her forties with Graves' ophthalmopathy. V usage is TRBV10-3 and J usage is TRBJ2-7, with a tentative D call TRBD2 (5 bases). Specimen: blood. The CDR3 coding sequence is TGTGCCACCCTCGGAGGATCGGGCGTATCCTACGAGCAGTACTTC. Residues: CATLGGSGVSYEQYF.